Shown below are 24 T cell receptor beta chains from a single sample sequenced in a study of CD8 T cells in ankylosing spondylitis. These receptors' targets are unknown. General study results and limits: A motif of fewer than ten highly homologous TCR beta variants was seen as apparently characteristic of ankylosing spondylitis blood.

In TCRdb, the 5' RACE reads were re-called with MiXCR into one record per CDR3 protein. The repertoire has about 220,000 distinct CDR3 sequences, about 17% of them found once; the top ten carry about 39%. Material for sequencing was blood, either unsorted or a sorted T cell fraction (not recorded which). The receptor source for this set is a male donor with ankylosing spondylitis.

The rearrangement links TRBV29-1 to TRBJ2-3; D tentatively reads TRBD1 or TRBD2 (5 bases each). The CDR3 totals 14 residues. Germline V gene sequence: CDR1 SQVTM, CDR2 ANQGSEA. Trimming stripped 0 bases from V and 8 bases from J, with 15 bases between. The CDR3 nucleotides are TGCAGCGTTGAAGATCGGGGCCCCGAAGGTACGCAGTATTTT. This gives the protein CSVEDRGPEGTQYF.

The rearrangement links TRBV4-1 to TRBJ2-7; maybe TRBD1 (6 bases). Germline loops: CDR1 MGHRA, CDR2 YSYEKL. The CDR3 spans 15 residues. V shed 3 bases and J shed 0 bases, with 12 bases lying between them. The CDR3 reads CASSQEDRSSYEQYF. CDR3 coding DNA: TGCGCCAGCAGCCAGGAGGACAGATCCTCCTACGAGCAGTACTTC.

The gene calls are TRBV2 and TRBJ2-1, with 8 bases aligning to TRBD2. The CDR3 extends over 16 amino acids. The V and J ends lost 5 bases and 5 bases, in that order; junction bases with no gene match: 11. CDR1 SNHLY and CDR2 FYNNEI come from the germline V gene. The CDR3: CASSWPHGGANNEQFF. CDR3 in DNA: TGTGCCAGCAGTTGGCCCCACGGGGGGGCAAACAATGAGCAGTTCTTC.

This chain joins TRBV5-1 and TRBJ2-7; D remains ambiguous. The length of the CDR3 is 15 residues. Germline assignment: CDR1 SGHRS and CDR2 YFSETQ. Trimming cost V 0 bases and J 3 bases, with 13 bases left between them. The CDR3 sequence is CASSLEASHVYEQYF. CDR3 DNA: TGCGCCAGCAGCTTGGAAGCTAGTCATGTCTACGAGCAGTACTTC.

This clonotype was detected only a few times. The CDR3 here is CASSLYRVTGELFF. The CDR3 nucleotides read TGTGCCAGCAGTCTGTACAGGGTTACCGGGGAGCTGTTTTTT. This sequence joins TRBV27 and TRBJ2-2, with a tentative D call TRBD1 (6 bases). Germline V gene data show CDR1 as MNHEY and CDR2 as SMNVEV (reference sequence). The V end lost 5 bases, the J end lost 5 bases, and 12 bases lay between the germline ends. The CDR3 is 14 residues long.

The rearrangement joins TRBV7-9 to TRBJ2-7; 8 bases agree with TRBD2. Germline trimming cut 3 bases from V and 0 bases from J; bases unmatched to any gene: 4. Looked up from germline, CDR1 is SEHNR and CDR2 is FQNEAQ (reference sequence). This CDR3 region has 15 residues. The CDR3 reads CASSFTSGASYEQYF. The CDR3 DNA sequence: TGTGCCAGCAGCTTCACTAGCGGAGCCTCCTACGAGCAGTACTTC.

This chain joins TRBV4-3 and TRBJ2-1, with a tentative D call TRBD2 (5 bases). CDR1 LGHNA and CDR2 YSLEER come from the germline V gene. The CDR3 covers 14 residues. The germline V and J ends were trimmed by 0 bases and 8 bases, with 11 bases remaining between them. The CDR3 DNA follows: TGCGCCAGCAGCCAAGATCGCGGGTCCCATGAGCAGTTCTTC. Its translation: CASSQDRGSHEQFF.

The CDR3 sequence: CASSSSKQGLRTDTQYF. CDR3 coding DNA: TGTGCCAGCAGTTCGTCCAAACAGGGGCTAAGGACAGATACGCAGTATTTT. V gene TRBV27 combines with J gene TRBJ2-3; 7 nucleotides line up with TRBD1. V shed 4 bases, J shed 3 bases, and the junction held 13 bases outside the gene matches. Germline values: CDR1 MNHEY, CDR2 SMNVEV (reference sequence). The CDR3 runs to 17 residues.

This chain links TRBV3-1 with TRBJ2-1; 15 bases agree with TRBD2. The germline V gene has CDR1 LGHDT and CDR2 YNNKEL (reference sequence). The trim removed 6 bases at V and 10 bases at J, leaving 10 bases unmatched. This CDR3 has 16 residues. CDR3 sequence reads: CASSRTSGRALGEQFF. CDR3 nucleotide sequence: TGTGCCAGCAGTCGGACTAGCGGGAGGGCCCTGGGGGAGCAGTTCTTC.

This chain connects TRBV6-1 to TRBJ2-7; D remains unclear. The V gene lost 8 bases and the J gene lost 4 bases, with 9 bases spanning the gap. Germline CDR1 is MNHNS and CDR2 is SASEGT. This CDR3 has 11 residues. In DNA, the CDR3 is TGTGCCAGCCCTCTCGGGTACGAGCAGTACTTC. Amino acid sequence: CASPLGYEQYF.

This clonotype was counted a single time. This chain joins TRBV7-8 and TRBJ2-7; 8 bases fit TRBD1. The germline V gene encodes CDR1 SGHVS and CDR2 FQNEAQ. J gave up 6 bases and V 1 base, and 8 bases lay outside the gene matches. CDR3 length equals 15 residues. CDR3 sequence: CASSLEGQEGREQYF. CDR3 coding DNA: TGTGCCAGCAGCTTAGAGGGACAGGAGGGTCGCGAGCAGTACTTC.

This clonotype was detected a few times. The CDR3, as DNA: TGCAGTGCTAGGGGGACTAGCGGGGGCCTAAGCTCCTACAATGAGCAGTTCTTC. It translates to CSARGTSGGLSSYNEQFF. The chain couples TRBV20-1 to TRBJ2-1; TRBD2 aligns across 14 bases. CDR3 length: 18 amino acids. Germline CDR1 is DFQATT and CDR2 is SNEGSKA (reference sequence). The J segment lost 0 bases and the V segment lost 3 bases, leaving 7 bases of the junction unmatched.

This clonotype has more than one count but fewer than ten. This chain connects TRBV7-8 to TRBJ2-1; D is unresolved. The ends were cut back, 5 bases at V and 3 bases at J, with 14 bases in the middle. The germline gives CDR1 SGHVS, CDR2 FQNEAQ. The CDR3 is 15 amino acids. CDR3: CASSAEVGNYNEQFF. The DNA of the CDR3 is TGTGCCAGCAGCGCCGAAGTGGGAAACTACAATGAGCAGTTCTTC.

This clonotype was seen a handful of times. This sequence joins TRBV7-8 and TRBJ1-1; possible D gene TRBD1, 5 bases. The CDR3 consists of 15 residues. Per germline, CDR1 SGHVS and CDR2 FQNEAQ. The V and J ends lost 0 bases and 6 bases respectively, with 14 bases between them. The CDR3 bases are TGTGCCAGCAGCTTAGCGGTACAGGCCCTCTCTGAAGCTTTCTTT. As protein: CASSLAVQALSEAFF.

V usage is TRBV20-1 and J usage is TRBJ2-2; D remains ambiguous. The CDR3 has 12 residues. The germline gives CDR1 DFQATT, CDR2 SNEGSKA (reference sequence). The V gene lost 2 bases and the J gene lost 6 bases, with 7 bases spanning the gap. The DNA for the CDR3 is TGCAGTGCTAGACACGGCCCCGGGGAGCTGTTTTTT. Translating gives CSARHGPGELFF.

This clonotype has only a few counts. This chain connects TRBV27 to TRBJ2-7; D is unresolved. V dropped 3 bases and J dropped 2 bases, with 8 bases sitting between them. Germline CDR1 MNHEY, CDR2 SMNVEV (reference sequence). The CDR3 spans 13 residues. CDR3 bases: TGTGCCAGCAGTTTCGGTCGTCCCTACGAGCAGTACTTC. Protein: CASSFGRPYEQYF.

The chain uses TRBV4-3 and TRBJ2-1; D gene unclear. CDR3 length equals 15 residues. The germline gives CDR1 LGHNA, CDR2 YSLEER. V was trimmed by 0 bases and J by 7 bases, leaving 13 bases between them. This CDR3 reads CASSQEGQLGNEQFF. The CDR3 DNA is TGCGCCAGCAGCCAAGAAGGGCAGCTAGGGAATGAGCAGTTCTTC.

V and J are TRBV29-1 and TRBJ2-7, with D possibly matching TRBD2 (6 bases). Germline-derived CDR1 and CDR2 are SQVTM and ANQGSEA. The CDR3 extends over 15 amino acids. V lost 4 bases, J lost 4 bases, and 20 bases lay in between. This chain's CDR3 is CSVVGTATRPYEQYF. The CDR3 DNA is TGCAGCGTTGTGGGGACTGCCACCCGACCTTACGAGCAGTACTTC.

The genes are TRBV5-1 and TRBJ2-5; possible D gene TRBD1, 6 bases. The CDR3 extends over 14 amino acids. Germline values: CDR1 SGHRS, CDR2 YFSETQ. Trimming removed 4 bases from V and 2 bases from J, with 12 bases in between. The CDR3 protein is CASSEQGQQETQYF. DNA of the CDR3: TGCGCCAGCAGCGAACAGGGACAACAAGAGACCCAGTACTTC.

The chain combines TRBV27 with TRBJ1-2; D ambiguous. V shed 6 bases and J shed 8 bases, with 16 bases lying between them. This CDR3 has 13 amino acids. Germline V gene data show CDR1 as MNHEY and CDR2 as SMNVEV (reference sequence). The CDR3 DNA is TGTGCCAGCAGCCCCACGGGAGTAGGGGGCTACACCTTC. This gives the protein CASSPTGVGGYTF.

This clonotype has a handful of counts. The V gene is TRBV6-1, the J gene TRBJ1-4, with 7 nucleotides matching TRBD1. Germline CDR1 is MNHNS and CDR2 is SASEGT. V lost 7 bases and J lost 7; bases outside the gene matches: 9. The CDR3 has 14 amino acids. CDR3 DNA sequence: TGTGCCAGCATGGCTGACAGGGAGCTTGAAAAACTGTTTTTT. Its translation: CASMADRELEKLFF.

This clonotype was recorded a few times. This chain joins TRBV4-3 and TRBJ2-1, with TRBD2 identical over 9 bases. V trimming: 2 bases; J trimming: 4 bases; junction bases outside the gene matches: 6. In germline, CDR1 is LGHNA, CDR2 YSLEER. This CDR3 has 16 residues. The CDR3 is CASSQRTSEMYNEQFF. CDR3 nucleotide sequence: TGCGCCAGCAGCCAAAGGACTAGCGAGATGTACAATGAGCAGTTCTTC.

This clonotype was found a few times. The chain recombines TRBV28 with TRBJ1-5; D may be TRBD1 (5 bases). The CDR3 has 14 amino acids. Trimming cost V 2 bases and J 6 bases, with 11 bases left between them. From germline, CDR1 is MDHEN and CDR2 SYDVKM. CDR3 region: CASSLRGLGQPQHF. The CDR3 region has the DNA TGTGCCAGCAGTTTAAGGGGATTGGGTCAGCCCCAGCATTTT.

This clonotype was recorded a few times. This chain links TRBV25-1 with TRBJ2-5, with D uncertain. V gave up 3 bases and J gave up 1 base, with 6 bases separating them. In germline, CDR1 is MGHDK, CDR2 SYGVNS. This CDR3 is 13 amino acids long. CDR3 sequence: CASSEGSQETQYF. For the CDR3, the DNA is TGTGCCAGCAGTGAGGGCAGCCAAGAGACCCAGTACTTC.